A single sample is the source of the 19 T cell receptor beta chains below, sequenced in a study of PD-1 blockade in mismatch repair-deficient tumors. Repertoires were generated with immunoSEQ multiplex PCR, while TCRdb's copy carries only in-frame clones and drops some. The table lists under 50,000 clones, 65% to 85% of them singletons, with around 1% in the top ten. Source: PBMCs, taken 38 to 40 weeks after starting pembrolizumab. The receptor set was obtained from an adult with mismatch repair-deficient cancer.

The chain couples TRBV5-6 to TRBJ1-1; D remains unclear. V dropped 3 bases and J dropped 4 bases, with 13 bases sitting between them. This CDR3 contains 14 residues. CDR1 is SGHDT and CDR2 is YYEEEE in the germline V gene. The DNA of the CDR3 is TGTGCCAGCAGCTCAGACATCTACCTCACTGAAGCTTTCTTT. This translates into CASSSDIYLTEAFF.

V and J are TRBV5-1 and TRBJ2-1; 9 bases are a match to TRBD1. V lost 1 base, J lost 10 bases, and 6 bases stayed unmatched. The germline V gene encodes CDR1 SGHRS and CDR2 YFSETQ. The CDR3 length is 14 residues. The CDR3 here is CASSLQTGGAEQFF. Here the CDR3 DNA reads TGCGCCAGCAGCTTGCAAACAGGGGGCGCGGAGCAGTTCTTC. The full variable domain, in which reference TRBV5-1 and TRBJ2-1 provide the parts outside the CDR3, is KAGVTQTPRYLIKTRGQQVTLSCSPISGHRSVSWYQQTPGQGLQFLFEYFSETQRNKGNFPGRFSGRQFSNSRSEMNVSTLELGDSALYLCASSLQTGGAEQFFGPGTRLTVL.

This sequence joins TRBV9 and TRBJ1-1, with no clear D. In germline, CDR1 is SGDLS, CDR2 YYNGEE. The ends were cut back, 0 bases at V and 4 bases at J, with 10 bases in the middle. The CDR3 loop spans 14 amino acids. The CDR3 spells CASSVAGSGTEAFF. The CDR3 DNA is TGTGCCAGCAGCGTAGCGGGGTCGGGCACTGAAGCTTTCTTT.

This sequence joins TRBV6-5 and TRBJ1-1, with 11 bases identical to TRBD1. Germline CDR1 MNHEY, CDR2 SVGAGI. Trimming cost V 6 bases and J 12 bases; bases outside gene matches: 6. CDR3 size: 12 residues. The CDR3 nucleotides read TGTGCCAGCAGCCAGGGACAGGGGGGAACTTTCTTT. Translation: CASSQGQGGTFF.

The chain is built from TRBV2 and TRBJ2-2, with 10 positions matching TRBD1. Per the germline V gene, CDR1 is SNHLY and CDR2 is FYNNEI. Germline trimming cut 0 bases from V and 3 bases from J; bases unmatched to any gene: 4. This CDR3 has 17 amino acids. CDR3 region: CASSEALGQGYTGELFF. The CDR3, as DNA: TGTGCCAGCAGTGAAGCTCTGGGACAGGGGTACACCGGGGAGCTGTTTTTT.

The V and J genes are TRBV28 and TRBJ1-3; D is ambiguous. The CDR3 has 14 amino acids. Germline V CDR1 and CDR2: MDHEN, SYDVKM. V lost 3 bases to trimming and J lost 2 bases, with 8 bases between them. CDR3 in amino acids: CASSFRLAGNTIYF. CDR3 nucleotides: TGTGCCAGCAGTTTCCGGTTGGCTGGAAACACCATATATTTT. The entire variable domain, with the rest obtained from reference TRBV28 and TRBJ1-3, is as follows: DVKVTQSSRYLVKRTGEKVFLECVQDMDHENMFWYRQDPGLGLRLIYFSYDVKMKEKGDIPEGYSVSREKKERFSLILESASTNQTSMYLCASSFRLAGNTIYFGEGSWLTVV.

The genes are TRBV10-3 and TRBJ1-5; no clear D. V was cut by 4 bases and J by 0 bases, with 10 bases left in between. Germline values: CDR1 ENHRY, CDR2 SYGVKD. The CDR3 totals 15 residues. CDR3 DNA sequence: TGTGCCATCAGTGTTAACGGAGATAGCAATCAGCCCCAGCATTTT. Amino acid sequence: CAISVNGDSNQPQHF.

This rearrangement joins TRBV10-3 to TRBJ1-2; D gene ambiguous. Per germline, CDR1 ENHRY and CDR2 SYGVKD. This CDR3 spans 15 amino acids. V lost 2 bases, J lost 2 bases, and 12 bases lay in between. CDR3 sequence: CAISEGPLGNYGYTF. DNA for the CDR3: TGTGCCATCAGTGAGGGACCACTAGGGAACTATGGCTACACCTTC.

CDR3 nucleotide sequence: TGTGCCAGCACTCGGGACACTGGCTACACCTTC. Its protein product is CASTRDTGYTF. The chain links TRBV28 to TRBJ1-2; D is possibly TRBD1 (6 bases). Trimming shortened V by 7 bases and J by 7 bases, and 10 bases separated the two germline ends. The CDR3 is 11 amino acids. Germline-derived CDR1 and CDR2 are MDHEN and SYDVKM.

This clone was counted only a few times. V and J are TRBV9 and TRBJ2-7; maybe TRBD1 (6 bases). V dropped 3 bases and J dropped 5 bases, with 9 bases sitting between them. The CDR3 has 12 residues. From germline, CDR1 is SGDLS and CDR2 YYNGEE. In nucleotides, the CDR3 is TGTGCCAGCAGCGACAGGGCCCACGAGCAGTACTTC. It encodes CASSDRAHEQYF.

The J gene is TRBJ2-2, the V gene TRBV5-4; possible D gene TRBD1, 5 bases. Trimming shortened V by 0 bases and J by 1 base, and 7 bases separated the two germline ends. Per germline, CDR1 SGHNT and CDR2 YYREEE (reference sequence). The CDR3 spans 15 residues. The CDR3 here is CASSLDRLNTGELFF. As DNA, the CDR3 is TGTGCCAGCAGCTTGGACAGGTTGAACACCGGGGAGCTGTTTTTT.

This chain joins TRBV9 and TRBJ2-3, with D unclear. V was clipped by 5 bases and J by 4 bases, with 8 bases between them. CDR1 and CDR2 (germline): SGDLS, YYNGEE. This CDR3 region has 12 residues. CDR3 sequence reads: CASRSTSDTQYF. Written as DNA, the CDR3 is TGTGCCAGCAGATCTACCTCAGATACGCAGTATTTT.

The V and J genes are TRBV5-1 and TRBJ2-2, with TRBD1 identical over 8 bases. Trimming cost V 1 base and J 1 base; bases outside gene matches: 9. CDR1 and CDR2 (germline): SGHRS, YFSETQ. There are 18 residues in the CDR3. CDR3 bases: TGCGCCAGCAGCTTGATGCCCCAAGGGACAGGGAACACCGGGGAGCTGTTTTTT. Translation gives CASSLMPQGTGNTGELFF.

V usage is TRBV6-5 and J usage is TRBJ1-6, with D possibly matching TRBD1 (5 bases). Looked up from germline, CDR1 is MNHEY and CDR2 is SVGAGI. The CDR3 consists of 15 residues. V dropped 9 bases and J dropped 9 bases, with 21 bases sitting between them. This chain's CDR3 is CASKVGARRGSPLHF. The CDR3 DNA reads as TGTGCCAGTAAGGTCGGGGCGCGGAGGGGTTCACCCCTCCACTTT.

This clone was detected only once. The rearrangement uses TRBV11-2 and TRBJ2-1; D perhaps matches TRBD2 (6 bases). Trimming left V 6 bases short and J 1 base short, with 10 bases between. This CDR3 spans 14 amino acids. The V gene's germline CDR1 is SGHAT and CDR2 FQNNGV. The CDR3 DNA reads TGTGCCAGCAGAGGCGGGGCATCCTACAATGAGCAGTTCTTC. It yields the protein CASRGGASYNEQFF.

This clone was counted only a few times. This chain connects TRBV5-4 to TRBJ2-7, with D hard to call. From germline, CDR1 is SGHNT and CDR2 YYREEE (reference sequence). Trimming removed 4 bases from V and 2 bases from J, with 16 bases in between. This CDR3 has 15 amino acids. The CDR3 DNA reads TGTGCCAGCAGCCGGAATAGCTTAAAGGCCTACGAGCAGTACTTC. It specifies CASSRNSLKAYEQYF. The complete variable domain, with remaining parts taken from reference TRBV5-4 and TRBJ2-7, reads ETGVTQSPTHLIKTRGQQVTLRCSSQSGHNTVSWYQQALGQGPQFIFQYYREEENGRGNFPPRFSGLQFPNYSSELNVNALELDDSALYLCASSRNSLKAYEQYFGPGTRLTVT.

V usage is TRBV6-5 and J usage is TRBJ1-6; 7 nucleotides align to TRBD1. The CDR3 length is 14 residues. Unmatched junction bases numbered 17, after V lost 10 bases and J lost 14 bases. The germline V gene encodes CDR1 MNHEY and CDR2 SVGAGI. The CDR3 coding sequence is TGTGCCACCCGACCGGGACAGCCGACGGTCACCCTCCACTTT. Translation: CATRPGQPTVTLHF.

The chain uses TRBV25-1 and TRBJ2-3; D gene ambiguous. Trimming left V 6 bases short and J 0 bases short, with 10 bases between. Germline CDR1 MGHDK, CDR2 SYGVNS. The CDR3 is 14 residues long. In nucleotides, the CDR3 is TGTGCCAGCAGCGTCCAAGCTAGCACAGATACGCAGTATTTT. Amino acid sequence: CASSVQASTDTQYF.

The chain links TRBV28 to TRBJ2-5; 9 bases agree with TRBD1. This CDR3 has 15 residues. Germline-derived CDR1 and CDR2 are MDHEN and SYDVKM. V lost 5 bases, J lost 12 bases, and 16 bases stayed unmatched. Here the CDR3 reads CASSQKGQGPRGEYF. In DNA form, the CDR3 reads TGTGCCAGCAGTCAAAAGGGACAGGGTCCAAGAGGGGAGTACTTC.